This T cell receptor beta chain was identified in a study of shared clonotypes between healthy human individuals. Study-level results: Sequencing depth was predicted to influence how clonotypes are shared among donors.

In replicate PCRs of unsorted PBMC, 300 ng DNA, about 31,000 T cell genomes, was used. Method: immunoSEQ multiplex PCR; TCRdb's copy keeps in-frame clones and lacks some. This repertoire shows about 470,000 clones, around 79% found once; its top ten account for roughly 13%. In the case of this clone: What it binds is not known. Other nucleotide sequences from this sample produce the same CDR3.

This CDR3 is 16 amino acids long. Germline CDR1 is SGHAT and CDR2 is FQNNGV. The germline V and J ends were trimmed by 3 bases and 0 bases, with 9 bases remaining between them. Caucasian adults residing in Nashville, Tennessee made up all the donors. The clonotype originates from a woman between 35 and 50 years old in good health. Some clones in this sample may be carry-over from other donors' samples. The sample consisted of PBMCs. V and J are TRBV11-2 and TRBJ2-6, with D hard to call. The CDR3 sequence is CASSLDRNSGANVLTF. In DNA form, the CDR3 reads TGTGCCAGCAGCTTGGACCGCAACTCTGGGGCCAACGTCCTGACTTTC.